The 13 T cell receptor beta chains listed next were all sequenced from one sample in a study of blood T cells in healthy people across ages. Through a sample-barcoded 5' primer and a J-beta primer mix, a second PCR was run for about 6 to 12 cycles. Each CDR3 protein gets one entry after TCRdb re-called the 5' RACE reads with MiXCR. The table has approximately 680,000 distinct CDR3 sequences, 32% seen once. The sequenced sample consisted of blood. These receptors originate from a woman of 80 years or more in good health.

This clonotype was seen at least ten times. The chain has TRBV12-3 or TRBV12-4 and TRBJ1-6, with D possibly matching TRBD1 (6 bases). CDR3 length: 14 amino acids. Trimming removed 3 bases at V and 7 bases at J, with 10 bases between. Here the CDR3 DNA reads TGTGCCAGCAGTTTTCAGGGGAGGAATTCACCCCTCCACTTT. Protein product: CASSFQGRNSPLHF.

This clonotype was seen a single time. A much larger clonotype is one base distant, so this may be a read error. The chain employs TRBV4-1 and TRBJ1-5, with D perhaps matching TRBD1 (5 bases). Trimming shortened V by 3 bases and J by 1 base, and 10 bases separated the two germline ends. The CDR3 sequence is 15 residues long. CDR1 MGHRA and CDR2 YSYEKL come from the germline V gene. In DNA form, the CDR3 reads TGCGCCAGCAGCCAGGACGGACACAGCAATCAGCCCCAGCATTTT. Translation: CASSQDGHSNQPQHF.

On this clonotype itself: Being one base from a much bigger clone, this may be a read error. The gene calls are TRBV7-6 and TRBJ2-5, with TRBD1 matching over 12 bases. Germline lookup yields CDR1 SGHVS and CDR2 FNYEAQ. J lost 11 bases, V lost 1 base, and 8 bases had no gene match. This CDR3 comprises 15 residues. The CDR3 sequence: CASSLGGQGANEQYF. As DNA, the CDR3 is TGTGCCAGCAGCTTAGGGGGACAGGGGGCGAATGAGCAGTACTTC.

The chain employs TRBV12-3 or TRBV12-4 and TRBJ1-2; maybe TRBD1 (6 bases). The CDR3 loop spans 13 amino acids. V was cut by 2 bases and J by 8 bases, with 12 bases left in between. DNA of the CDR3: TGTGCCAGCAGTTTACCCGGGGGCTGGGGCTACACCTTC. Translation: CASSLPGGWGYTF.

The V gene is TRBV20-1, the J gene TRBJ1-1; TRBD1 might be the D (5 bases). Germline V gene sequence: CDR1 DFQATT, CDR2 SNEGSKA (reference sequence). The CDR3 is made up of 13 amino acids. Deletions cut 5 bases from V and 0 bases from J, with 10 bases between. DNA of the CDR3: TGCAGTGCTGGGGGGTTCCTGAACACTGAAGCTTTCTTT. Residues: CSAGGFLNTEAFF.

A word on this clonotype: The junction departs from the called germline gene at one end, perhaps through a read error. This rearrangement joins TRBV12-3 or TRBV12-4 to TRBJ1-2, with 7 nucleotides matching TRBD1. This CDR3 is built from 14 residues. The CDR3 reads CASSLGQGGYSYTF. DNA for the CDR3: TGTGCCAGCAGTTTAGGACAGGGAGGCTATAGCTACACCTTC.

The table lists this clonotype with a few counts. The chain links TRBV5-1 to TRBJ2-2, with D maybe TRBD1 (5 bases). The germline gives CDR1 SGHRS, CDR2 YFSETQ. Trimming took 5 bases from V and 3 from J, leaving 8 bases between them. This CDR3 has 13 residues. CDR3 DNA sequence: TGCGCCAGCAGGCCAGGGTACACCGGGGAGCTGTTTTTT. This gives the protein CASRPGYTGELFF.

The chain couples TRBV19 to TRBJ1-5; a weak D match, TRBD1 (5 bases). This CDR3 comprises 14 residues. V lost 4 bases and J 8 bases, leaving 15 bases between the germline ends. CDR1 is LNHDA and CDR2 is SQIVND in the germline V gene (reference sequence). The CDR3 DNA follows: TGTGCCAGTAGTACTCAAGGGGTAAAGGAGCCCCAGCATTTT. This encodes CASSTQGVKEPQHF.

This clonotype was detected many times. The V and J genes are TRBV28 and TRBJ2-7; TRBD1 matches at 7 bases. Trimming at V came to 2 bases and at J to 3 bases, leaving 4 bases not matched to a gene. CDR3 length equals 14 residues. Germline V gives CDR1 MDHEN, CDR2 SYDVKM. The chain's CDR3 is CASSLGTVRYEQYF. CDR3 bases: TGTGCCAGCAGTTTAGGGACAGTTCGCTACGAGCAGTACTTC. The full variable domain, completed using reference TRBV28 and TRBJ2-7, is DVKVTQSSRYLVKRTGEKVFLECVQDMDHENMFWYRQDPGLGLRLIYFSYDVKMKEKGDIPEGYSVSREKKERFSLILESASTNQTSMYLCASSLGTVRYEQYFGPGTRLTVT.

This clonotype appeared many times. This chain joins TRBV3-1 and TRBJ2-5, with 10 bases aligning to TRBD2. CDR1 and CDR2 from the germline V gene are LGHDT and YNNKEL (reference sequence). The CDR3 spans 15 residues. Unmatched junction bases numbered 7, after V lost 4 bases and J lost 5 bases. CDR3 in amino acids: CASSLQRGGWETQYF. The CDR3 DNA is TGTGCCAGCAGCCTCCAGCGGGGGGGCTGGGAGACCCAGTACTTC.

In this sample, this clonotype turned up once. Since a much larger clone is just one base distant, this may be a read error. Here the CDR3 DNA reads TGTGCCAGCAGCCAAGAGAGAACTAGCGACTACAATGAGCAGTTCTTC. Amino acid sequence: CASSQERTSDYNEQFF. This chain links TRBV3-1 with TRBJ2-1, with 7 bases lining up with TRBD2. The junction had 5 bases not matched to a gene; V was cut back by 0 bases and J by 3 bases. The germline CDR1 and CDR2 sequences are LGHDT and YNNKEL (reference sequence). This CDR3 contains 16 residues.

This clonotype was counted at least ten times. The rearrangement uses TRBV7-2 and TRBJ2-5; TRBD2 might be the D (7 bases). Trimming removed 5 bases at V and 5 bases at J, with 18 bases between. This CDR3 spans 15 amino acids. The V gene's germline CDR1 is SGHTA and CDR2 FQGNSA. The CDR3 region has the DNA TGTGCCAGCAGCCTCAACCTGGGGGGGCGGGAGACCCAGTACTTC. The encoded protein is CASSLNLGGRETQYF.

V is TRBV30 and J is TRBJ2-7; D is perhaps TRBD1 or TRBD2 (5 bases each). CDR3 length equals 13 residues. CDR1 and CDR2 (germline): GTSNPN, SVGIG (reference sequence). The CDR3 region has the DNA TGTGCTGGGGCCGGGACCCATAGCTACGAGCAGTACTTC. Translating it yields CAGAGTHSYEQYF.